Below, 3 T cell receptor beta chains from the same sample are listed, as sequenced in a study of blood T cells in healthy people across ages. Combining a sample-barcoded 5' primer with a J-beta primer mix, a second PCR ran for roughly 7 to 11 cycles. A single record per CDR3 protein comes from TCRdb applying MiXCR to the 5' RACE reads. The data contain about 1.8 million distinct CDR3 sequences, around half of them singletons. The sequenced sample was blood. These receptors were obtained from a woman between 35 and 50 years old in good health.

This rearrangement joins TRBV6-1 to TRBJ2-7; 7 positions agree with TRBD1. This CDR3 has 14 amino acids. CDR1 and CDR2 (germline): MNHNS, SASEGT. J lost 3 bases, V lost 6 bases, and 8 bases had no gene match. The CDR3 DNA reads TGTGCCAGCAGCACAGGGGCGTGGGGCTACGAGCAGTACTTC. Encoded protein: CASSTGAWGYEQYF.

This clonotype was seen a handful of times. The chain is built from TRBV6-5 and TRBJ2-7; either TRBD1 or TRBD2 may fit D (5 bases each). The length of the CDR3 is 13 residues. Germline V gene sequence: CDR1 MNHEY, CDR2 SVGAGI. V shed 0 bases and J shed 6 bases, with 9 bases lying between them. CDR3 bases: TGTGCCAGCAGTTACTCGGGACCGACCGAGCAGTACTTC. As protein: CASSYSGPTEQYF.

CDR3 sequence reads: CASSDYVTDTQYF. CDR3 bases: TGTGCCAGCAGTGATTATGTCACAGATACGCAGTATTTT. The rearrangement joins TRBV6-1 to TRBJ2-3; D call uncertain. V lost 3 bases and J lost 2, with 6 bases in between. Germline CDR1 MNHNS, CDR2 SASEGT. The length of the CDR3 is 13 residues.